The present entry profiles one T cell receptor (beta chain) with its context. This sample is drawn from a study of blood T cell repertoires in COVID-19. The wider study: T cells, B-cell-depleted T cells, or PBMCs provided the cDNA or gDNA that served as material.

The germline V gene encodes CDR1 KGHDR and CDR2 SFDVKD. The CDR3 consists of 15 residues. V lost 7 bases and J 4 bases, leaving 15 bases between the germline ends. Method: immunoSEQ multiplex PCR; TCRdb's copy keeps in-frame clones and lacks some. The table includes around 100,000 clones, more than 75% detected once. Material: peripheral blood. V gene TRBV24-1 combines with J gene TRBJ2-2; D may be TRBD1 (5 bases). This sequence was found in a human donor in a cohort sampled during active COVID-19. In nucleotides, the CDR3 is TGTGCCACCAGCGGATGGCAGGGCCCCACCGGGGAGCTGTTTTTT. Translating it yields CATSGWQGPTGELFF.